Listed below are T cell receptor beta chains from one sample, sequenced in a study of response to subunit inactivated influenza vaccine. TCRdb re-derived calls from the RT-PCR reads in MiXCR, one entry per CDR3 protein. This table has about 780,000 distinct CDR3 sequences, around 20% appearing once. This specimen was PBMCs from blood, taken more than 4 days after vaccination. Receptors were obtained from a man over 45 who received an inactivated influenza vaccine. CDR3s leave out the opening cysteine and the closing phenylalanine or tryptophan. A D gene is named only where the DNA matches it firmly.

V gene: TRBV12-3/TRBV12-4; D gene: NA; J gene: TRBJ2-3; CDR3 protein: ASGRYTDTQY
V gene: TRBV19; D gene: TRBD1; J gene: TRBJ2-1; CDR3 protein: ASRTDRAAF
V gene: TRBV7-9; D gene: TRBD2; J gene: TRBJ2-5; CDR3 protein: ASSGGRVTQETQY
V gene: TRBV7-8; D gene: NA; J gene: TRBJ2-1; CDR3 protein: ASSPPGKGPTGYNEQF
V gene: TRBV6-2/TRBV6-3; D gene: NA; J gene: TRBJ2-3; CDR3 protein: ASSYSGYTQY
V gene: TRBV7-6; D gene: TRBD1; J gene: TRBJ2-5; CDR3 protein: ASSLGTAETQY
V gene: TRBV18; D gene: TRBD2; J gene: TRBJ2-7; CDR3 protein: ASSPQAGSYEQY
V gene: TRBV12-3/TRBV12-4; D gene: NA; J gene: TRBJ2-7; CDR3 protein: ASSFDSNSYEQY
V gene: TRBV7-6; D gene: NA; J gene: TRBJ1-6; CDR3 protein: ASSLLPGKTYNSPLH
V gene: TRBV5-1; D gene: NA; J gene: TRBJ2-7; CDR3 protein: ASSLEGTDAYEQY
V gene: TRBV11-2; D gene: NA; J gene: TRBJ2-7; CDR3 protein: ASSFEGHSSYEQY
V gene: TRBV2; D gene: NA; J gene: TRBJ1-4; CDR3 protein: ASSQTGANEKLF
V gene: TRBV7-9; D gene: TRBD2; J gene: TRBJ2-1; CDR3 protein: ASSLAEPSTSRRT
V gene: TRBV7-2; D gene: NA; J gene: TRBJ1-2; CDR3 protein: ASSLPAVGEYT
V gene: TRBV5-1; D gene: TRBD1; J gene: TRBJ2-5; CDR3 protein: ASSLGQGVQETQY
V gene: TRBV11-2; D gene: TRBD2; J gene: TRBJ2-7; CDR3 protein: ASSLGTASGYEQY
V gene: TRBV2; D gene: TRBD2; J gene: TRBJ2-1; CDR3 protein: ASNWGLNEQF
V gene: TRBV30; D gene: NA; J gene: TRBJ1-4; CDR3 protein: AWKWAANEKLF
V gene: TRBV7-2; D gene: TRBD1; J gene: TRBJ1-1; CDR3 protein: ASRTGQGAGTEAF
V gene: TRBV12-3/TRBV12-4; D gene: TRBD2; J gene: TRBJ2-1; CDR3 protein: ASSPTSGSFGEQF
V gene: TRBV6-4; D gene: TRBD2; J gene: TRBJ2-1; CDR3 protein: ASSITSGGEGEQF
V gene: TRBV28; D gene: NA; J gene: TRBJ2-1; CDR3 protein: ASSLMSSDTRGEQF
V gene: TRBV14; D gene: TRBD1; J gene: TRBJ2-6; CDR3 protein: ASSQAFNYWDRDPFSGANVLT